The 7 T cell receptor beta chains below were found in one sample sequenced in a study of control samples from healthy donors and cancer patients. Clones were sequenced by immunoSEQ multiplex PCR, and TCRdb holds only the in-frame ones, with some missing. The top ten hold 1.5% to 2% of the sample, which has around 130,000 clones, around 93% seen once. The sequenced material came from PBMCs. These receptors were obtained from a man in his fifties with head and neck cancer.

The chain uses TRBV7-2 and TRBJ2-7, with unresolved D. The CDR3 spans 11 residues. V was cut by 5 bases and J by 3 bases, with 5 bases left in between. CDR1 and CDR2 (germline): SGHTA, FQGNSA. The CDR3: CASSPRYEQYF. CDR3 DNA sequence: TGTGCCAGCAGCCCGCGCTACGAGCAGTACTTC. Drawing the rest from reference TRBV7-2 and TRBJ2-7, the complete variable domain is GAGVSQSPSNKVTEKGKDVELRCDPISGHTALYWYRQSLGQGLEFLIYFQGNSAPDKSGLPSDRFSAERTGGSVSTLTIQRTQQEDSAVYLCASSPRYEQYFGPGTRLTVT.

The CDR3 loop reads CASSTLGLAGALNEQFF. The CDR3 DNA reads as TGTGCCAGTAGTACCCTCGGACTAGCGGGGGCCCTAAATGAGCAGTTCTTC. The genes are TRBV19 and TRBJ2-1; 13 positions match TRBD2. This CDR3 spans 17 amino acids. CDR1 LNHDA and CDR2 SQIVND come from the germline V gene (reference sequence). V trimming: 4 bases; J trimming: 7 bases; junction bases outside the gene matches: 10.

This chain connects TRBV4-2 to TRBJ1-4; D gene uncertain. The CDR3 is 15 residues long. V lost 4 bases, J lost 1 base, and 10 bases lay in between. Germline loops: CDR1 LGHNA, CDR2 YNFKEQ. This chain's CDR3 is CASSPEIVTNEKLFF. The CDR3 DNA sequence: TGTGCCAGCAGCCCTGAGATCGTAACTAATGAAAAACTGTTTTTT.

This clone has a single count. The V and J genes are TRBV30 and TRBJ1-1; no clear D gene. CDR3 length equals 13 residues. The germline V gene has CDR1 GTSNPN and CDR2 SVGIG (reference sequence). Trimming removed 2 bases from V and 5 bases from J, with 12 bases in between. CDR3 protein: CAWSIPLRTEAFF. CDR3 DNA: TGTGCCTGGAGTATCCCTCTTAGGACTGAAGCTTTCTTT.

The chain joins TRBV18 to TRBJ1-1, with D possibly being TRBD1 (5 bases). Trimming removed 3 bases from V and 1 base from J, with 6 bases in between. This CDR3 comprises 13 residues. Germline V lookup: CDR1 KGHSH, CDR2 LQKENI. The CDR3 coding sequence is TGTGCCAGCTCACCGACAGAGAACACTGAAGCTTTCTTT. Translated, it gives CASSPTENTEAFF.

The rearrangement uses TRBV7-2 and TRBJ2-3; 8 bases line up with TRBD2. Trimming at V came to 1 base and at J to 5 bases, leaving 8 bases not matched to a gene. The CDR3 length is 16 residues. Germline CDR1 SGHTA, CDR2 FQGNSA. CDR3 sequence: CASSLVRAGGEDTQYF. The CDR3 bases are TGTGCCAGCAGCTTAGTCCGGGCGGGGGGTGAAGATACGCAGTATTTT.

V and J are TRBV19 and TRBJ1-2; possibly TRBD1 for D (5 bases). From germline, CDR1 is LNHDA and CDR2 SQIVND (reference sequence). CDR3 size: 13 residues. V was cut by 7 bases and J by 5 bases, with 14 bases left in between. The CDR3 coding sequence is TGTGCCAGTAAAGGTCGGGGACCGTATGGCTACACCTTC. Encoded protein: CASKGRGPYGYTF.